This T cell receptor (beta chain) was documented in a study of T cells after yellow fever vaccination (dated by TCRdb to about 2019). Background on the whole study: The SMART-Seq v4 Ultra Low Input RNA kit was used to prepare libraries from fractions with low cell numbers. Bulk TCR alpha and beta repertoires were sequenced longitudinally to track T-cell clones before and after primary and booster YFV17D yellow fever vaccination. The cohort comprised two healthy male donors, one aged 18 to 30 and one aged 30 to 40 years. Blood was drawn at multiple timepoints before and after primary and secondary immunization, with bulk PBMC replicates and cell subsets isolated.

TCR cDNA was synthesized by 5'RACE template switching, which introduced a universal primer site and unique molecular identifiers. Priming of cDNA synthesis was performed from both the TCR alpha and TCR beta constant segments. Two PCR steps were used to amplify libraries, with sample barcodes and sequencing adapters being added in the second step. Libraries were sequenced on Illumina HiSeq 2500 (2x100 bp) or NovaSeq (2x150 bp). In the authors' own workflow: MIGEC was used to demultiplex reads and collapse the reads into UMI consensus sequences, and MiXCR was used for V(D)J alignment. Using edgeR on replicate PBMC samples, clonotypes were called vaccine-responding if FDR was below 0.01 and the log2 fold change was above 5 up to day 15. Each bulk clonotype was labeled CD4 or CD8 based on which sequenced repertoire, CD4 or CD8, contained the clonotype at higher abundance. The public sequencing data were trimmed at Q25 with fastp and processed into clonotypes with MiXCR by TCRdb, which kept only in-frame beta chains. Every distinct CDR3 protein forms one entry, paired with its most common genes and DNA. It is TCRdb's table, rather than the study itself, that gives the V and J calls and clone size. The sample records 500,000 to 650,000 distinct CDR3 sequences, roughly an eighth of which are singletons. The top ten clonotypes cover approximately 15% of the sample.

The sample holds a few counts of this clonotype. Its antigen is unknown. No base qualities exist here, and no much larger clone lies one base off it. The sample's treatment or condition label, decoded: live attenuated yellow fever vaccine strain. Two biological replicates of bulk PBMCs were collected at each blood-draw timepoint. A standard Ficoll-Paque protocol was used to isolate PBMCs from peripheral blood. TriZol was used to extract RNA from bulk PBMCs, CD4 and CD8 fractions, and dextramer-positive and dextramer-negative fractions. For CDR1 and CDR2, the germline V gene lists LGHNA and YSLEER. V lost 4 bases and J lost 4 bases; the stretch between them is 11 bases long. The CDR3, from cysteine to phenylalanine, totals 15 residues. The entry retains the CDR3 DNA only, 45 bases that are in frame from base 1. Results and caveats for the whole study, not just this receptor: Only a couple of donors were included in the study, so the extent to which the findings can be generalized is limited. Computational filtering was needed because FACS-sorted repertoires could contain abundant contaminating clonotypes from the bulk population. A small share of clonotypes occurred in both CD4 and CD8 compartments, likely arising from convergent recombination. After the booster, most clones that had expanded after primary vaccination were detected again (nearly 97% of CD4 and 88% of CD8), suggesting broad maintenance of memory. Compared with the primary T-cell response, the secondary T-cell response was weaker but faster, peaking on day 5 rather than day 15.

This chain is built from TRBV4-3 and TRBJ2-6; the D segment is perhaps TRBD1 or TRBD2, each sharing 5 matched bases. The receptor was isolated from a man aged 25-45 years who received the YFV17D yellow fever vaccine. Material: PBMCs, obtained on the day of the yellow fever booster vaccination. The DNA sequence reads TGCGCCAGCAGCCCGGGGCCCTTCGGGGCCAACGTCCTGACTTTC. Translated, this gives CASSPGPFGANVLTF.